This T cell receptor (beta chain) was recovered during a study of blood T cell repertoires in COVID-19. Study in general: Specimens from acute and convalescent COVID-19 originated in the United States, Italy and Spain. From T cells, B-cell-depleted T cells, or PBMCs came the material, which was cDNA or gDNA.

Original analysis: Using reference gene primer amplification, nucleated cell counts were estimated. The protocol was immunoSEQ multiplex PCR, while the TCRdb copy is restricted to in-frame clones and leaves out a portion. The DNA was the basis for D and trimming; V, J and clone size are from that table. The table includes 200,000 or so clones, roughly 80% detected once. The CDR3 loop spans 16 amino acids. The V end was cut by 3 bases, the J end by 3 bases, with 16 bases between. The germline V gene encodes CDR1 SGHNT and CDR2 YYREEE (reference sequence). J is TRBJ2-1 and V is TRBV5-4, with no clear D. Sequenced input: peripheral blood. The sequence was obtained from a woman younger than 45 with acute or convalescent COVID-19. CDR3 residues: CASSSAAGNYYNEQFF. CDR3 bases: TGTGCCAGCAGCTCCGCCGCTGGAAACTACTACAATGAGCAGTTCTTC.